This paragraph reports one T cell receptor beta chain. The table came from immunoSEQ multiplex PCR; TCRdb's copy has only in-frame clones and leaves some out. This sample has over 120,000 clones, with around 80% found just once. This entry belongs to a study of blood T cell repertoires in COVID-19. V lost 3 bases to trimming and J lost 1 base, with 13 bases between them. This CDR3 is 15 amino acids long. CDR1 and CDR2 from the germline V gene are SGHRS and YFSETQ. Sample: peripheral blood. The sequence was collected from a man aged 55 to 69 with active or convalescent COVID-19. The J gene is TRBJ1-1, the V gene TRBV5-1; tentatively, D is TRBD1 (6 bases). For the CDR3, the DNA is TGCGCCAGCAGCTCCATCGGACAGAGGAACACTGAAGCTTTCTTT. Translation gives CASSSIGQRNTEAFF.